This T cell receptor (beta chain) is drawn from a study of preoperative IRX-2 immunotherapy in early breast cancer (dated by TCRdb to between 2018 and 2020). V was cut back by 1 base and J by 2 bases, leaving a gap of 7 bases between them. For CDR1 and CDR2, the germline V gene (reference sequence) lists LNHDA and SQIVND. The CDR3 has 14 amino acids, counting the end cysteine and phenylalanine. The kept DNA is CDR3 alone, 42 bases in frame from the first base. Preparation of the library involved the immunoSEQ multiplex PCR assay. The immuneACCESS repertoire file appears here via TCRdb, limited to in-frame rearrangements. These files lack a portion of the clones; in checked studies, under half of the deficit traces to unresolved V genes, and the cause of the others is not known. Recorded for this sample are under 30,000 clones; roughly nine tenths of them occurred a single time. Of the sample, approximately 9% is held by the ten largest clones.

The sample's treatment or condition, from its label and the paper: preoperative locoregional IRX-2 cytokine immunotherapy. The samples were obtained from a phase Ib study in which preoperative, locoregional IRX-2 cytokine immunotherapy intended to prime immune responses was tested. The donors were early-stage breast cancer patients who were given IRX-2 prior to surgery. To note about this clone: It lacks a known antigen. No much larger clone exists at a distance of one base, and base qualities are not known.

The sequence was obtained from a human donor with breast cancer. The rearranged chain carries TRBV19 and TRBJ2-3, with the identity of the D gene unclear. This material consisted of tumor tissue, taken after IRX-2 immunotherapy. The CDR3 here reads CASSIAQYTDTQYF. The nucleotide sequence is given as TGTGCCAGTAGTATAGCTCAGTACACAGATACGCAGTATTTT.